The 14 T cell receptor beta chains given below trace back to one sample, sequenced in a study of blood T cell repertoires in COVID-19. Assay used: immunoSEQ multiplex PCR; TCRdb lists only in-frame clones, some missing. Here the sample spans tens of thousands of clones, about 89% being singletons. The sequenced sample was peripheral blood. The receptors stem from a woman aged 45-65 years in a cohort sampled during active COVID-19.

The chain couples TRBV19 to TRBJ2-7; maybe TRBD2 (6 bases). Germline values: CDR1 LNHDA, CDR2 SQIVND (reference sequence). The CDR3 loop spans 13 amino acids. Between the trimmed V and J ends, which lost 5 bases and 0 bases, there was a span of 8 bases. Here the CDR3 DNA reads TGTGCCAGTAGTTGGGGGGACTCCTACGAGCAGTACTTC. It yields the protein CASSWGDSYEQYF.

The gene calls are TRBV3-1 (or the pseudogene TRBV3-2) and TRBJ2-7, with D perhaps TRBD1 (7 bases). In germline, CDR1 is LGHDT, CDR2 YNNKEL (reference sequence). Trimming left V 1 base short and J 2 bases short, with 15 bases between. This CDR3 is 16 amino acids long. CDR3 coding DNA: TGTGCCAGCAGCCAAGCAGGGGGGACATTCACCTACGAGCAGTACTTC. Translating it yields CASSQAGGTFTYEQYF.

V gene TRBV6-5 combines with J gene TRBJ1-1; perhaps TRBD1 as D (5 bases). Trimming cost V 6 bases and J 4 bases, with 12 bases left between them. This CDR3 comprises 13 residues. The V gene's germline CDR1 is MNHEY and CDR2 SVGAGI. The CDR3 coding sequence is TGTGCCAGCAGGGGGCAGGTGAGCACTGAAGCTTTCTTT. Its protein is CASRGQVSTEAFF.

CDR3: CASSFRSPSTDTQYF. CDR3 nucleotide sequence: TGTGCCAGCAGCTTCAGGTCACCTAGCACAGATACGCAGTATTTT. V and J are TRBV11-2 and TRBJ2-3; no reliable D call. In germline, CDR1 is SGHAT, CDR2 FQNNGV. The CDR3 runs 15 residues. V shed 3 bases and J shed 0 bases, with 10 bases lying between them.

This chain joins TRBV10-2 and TRBJ2-1, with 12 bases lining up with TRBD2. CDR1 WSHSY and CDR2 SAAADI come from the germline V gene. CDR3 length: 13 residues. V trimming: 9 bases; J trimming: 10 bases; junction bases outside the gene matches: 7. CDR3 sequence: CASRLAGADEQFF. Written as DNA, the CDR3 is TGCGCCAGTAGACTAGCGGGAGCAGACGAGCAGTTCTTC.

The V gene is TRBV7-2, the J gene TRBJ2-1; 12 bases are a match to TRBD2. Germline-derived CDR1 and CDR2 are SGHTA and FQGNSA. The junction had 11 bases not matched to a gene; V was cut back by 6 bases and J by 2 bases. The length of the CDR3 is 18 residues. The CDR3 spells CASRPTSGRRLAYNEQFF. In DNA, the CDR3 is TGTGCCAGCAGGCCGACTAGCGGGAGACGGCTCGCCTACAATGAGCAGTTCTTC.

J is TRBJ2-7 and V is TRBV2, with 8 bases lining up with TRBD2. Germline CDR1 reads SNHLY; CDR2 reads FYNNEI. Unmatched junction bases numbered 7, after V lost 5 bases and J lost 4 bases. CDR3 length: 14 amino acids. CDR3 region: CASSLAGGWYEQYF. The CDR3 nucleotides are TGTGCCAGCAGTTTGGCGGGGGGATGGTACGAGCAGTACTTC.

The chain carries TRBV2 and TRBJ1-1, with D maybe TRBD1 (5 bases). V shed 6 bases and J shed 4 bases, with 12 bases lying between them. This CDR3 is built from 13 residues. CDR1 and CDR2 from the germline V gene are SNHLY and FYNNEI. Here the CDR3 reads CASSPGLLTEAFF. In DNA, the CDR3 is TGTGCCAGCAGCCCGGGACTGCTCACTGAAGCTTTCTTT.

The chain recombines TRBV5-4 with TRBJ2-7; TRBD1 aligns across 9 bases. CDR1 and CDR2 from the germline V gene are SGHNT and YYREEE (reference sequence). V was clipped by 3 bases and J by 2 bases; unmatched bases: 3. This CDR3 comprises 14 residues. The CDR3 sequence: CASSSRQGAYEQYF. The CDR3 DNA reads TGTGCCAGCAGCTCCAGACAGGGGGCCTACGAGCAGTACTTC.

This chain links TRBV2 with TRBJ2-1; the D is unclear. Per germline, CDR1 SNHLY and CDR2 FYNNEI. V was shortened by 5 bases and J by 7 bases, with 9 bases between the two germline ends. This CDR3 spans 12 amino acids. The CDR3 region is CASSTQANEQFF. The CDR3 DNA follows: TGTGCCAGCAGTACCCAGGCTAATGAGCAGTTCTTC. Together with reference TRBV2 and TRBJ2-1, the CDR3 gives the full variable domain: EPEVTQTPSHQVTQMGQEVILRCVPISNHLYFYWYRQILGQKVEFLVSFYNNEISEKSEIFDDQFSVERPDGSNFTLKIRSTKLEDSAMYFCASSTQANEQFFGPGTRLTVL.

The CDR3 region has the DNA TGCGCCAGCAGCTTGGGTCAGGGGGTTAACACTGAAGCTTTCTTT. The encoded protein is CASSLGQGVNTEAFF. The chain recombines TRBV5-1 with TRBJ1-1, with 7 bases lining up with TRBD1. Germline V CDR1 and CDR2: SGHRS, YFSETQ. J gave up 2 bases and V 0 bases, and 4 bases lay outside the gene matches. The CDR3 loop spans 15 amino acids.

The rearrangement joins TRBV30 to TRBJ1-6; 7 bases are shared with TRBD1. Per germline, CDR1 GTSNPN and CDR2 SVGIG (reference sequence). The CDR3 is 17 amino acids. V lost 0 bases and J lost 6; bases outside the gene matches: 11. CDR3 in amino acids: CAWSVPDRYSVNSPLHF. CDR3 nucleotides: TGTGCCTGGAGTGTACCGGACAGGTATTCGGTTAATTCACCCCTCCACTTT.

A single count supports this clone. The chain links TRBV18 to TRBJ2-5; possibly TRBD2 for D (5 bases). V lost 5 bases, J lost 1 base, and 17 bases lay in between. The CDR3 has 16 residues. The germline V gene encodes CDR1 KGHSH and CDR2 LQKENI. The CDR3 is CASSFATGSPQETQYF. The CDR3 DNA reads TGTGCCAGCTCATTTGCAACGGGGTCCCCCCAAGAGACCCAGTACTTC.

The V and J genes are TRBV19 and TRBJ1-1; tentative D call: TRBD1 (6 bases). CDR3 length equals 14 residues. Germline V gene lookup returns CDR1 LNHDA and CDR2 SQIVND (reference sequence). Deletions cut 6 bases from V and 5 bases from J, with 16 bases between. Written as DNA, the CDR3 is TGTGCCAGTAGCCAACAGGGTTTGAGTACTGAAGCTTTCTTT. Protein: CASSQQGLSTEAFF.